The 4 T cell receptor beta chains presented below share a single source sample, sequenced in a study of cytomegalovirus exposure and HLA in healthy donors. PCR primers comprised 60 Vbeta and 13 Jbeta primers. Data came from immunoSEQ multiplex PCR; TCRdb stores just in-frame clones and leaves some out. The repertoire holds hundreds of thousands of clones, with under 80% as singletons. The sequencing sample was made of PBMCs. Receptors were obtained from a girl aged 2 to 10 in good health and CMV-seronegative.

This chain uses TRBV19 with TRBJ2-2, with 11 bases lining up with TRBD2. The ends lost 4 bases at V and 10 bases at J; junction bases unmatched: 11. CDR1 LNHDA and CDR2 SQIVND come from the germline V gene (reference sequence). CDR3 size: 16 residues. Here the CDR3 DNA reads TGTGCCAGTAGTACATATTTAGCGGGGGGGCCGGAGGAGCTGTTTTTT. Its protein is CASSTYLAGGPEELFF.

The chain is built from TRBV14 and TRBJ2-1; 9 bases align to TRBD1. This CDR3 is 18 amino acids long. The germline V gene has CDR1 SGHDN and CDR2 FVKESK. The trim removed 1 base at V and 7 bases at J, leaving 14 bases unmatched. The CDR3 loop is CASSQVGYTGQGDNEQFF. The CDR3 nucleotides are TGTGCCAGCAGCCAAGTCGGTTATACGGGACAGGGAGATAATGAGCAGTTCTTC.

The chain uses TRBV18 and TRBJ1-3; D gene ambiguous. The CDR3 has 13 amino acids. The germline CDR1 and CDR2 sequences are KGHSH and LQKENI. Trimming took off 4 bases at V and 4 bases at J, with 8 bases between the two ends. The CDR3 nucleotides read TGTGCCAGCTCACTACCAACAGGAAACACCATATATTTT. Residues: CASSLPTGNTIYF.

The CDR3 protein is CASSRLDPSYEQYF. The CDR3 DNA follows: TGTGCCAGCAGCCGACTAGATCCCTCCTACGAGCAGTACTTC. J is TRBJ2-7 and V is TRBV7-9, with D perhaps matching TRBD2 (6 bases). This CDR3 region has 14 residues. The germline V gene encodes CDR1 SEHNR and CDR2 FQNEAQ (reference sequence). The V end lost 5 bases, the J end lost 0 bases, and 11 bases lay between the germline ends.